Each of the 15 T cell receptor beta chains below was sequenced from the same sample in a study of cytomegalovirus exposure and HLA in healthy donors. Researchers ran the PCR with 60 Vbeta and 13 Jbeta primers. Assay used: immunoSEQ multiplex PCR; TCRdb lists only in-frame clones, some missing. Of tens of thousands of clones in the sample, 75% to 85% were seen once. Sequenced: PBMCs. The receptors were gathered from a man between 18 and 35 years old in good health and CMV-seropositive.

This clone was observed a few times. The chain employs TRBV2 and TRBJ2-3, with 10 nucleotides matching TRBD2. Trimming at V came to 3 bases and at J to 5 bases, leaving 5 bases not matched to a gene. CDR3 length: 15 residues. The germline V gene encodes CDR1 SNHLY and CDR2 FYNNEI. CDR3 region: CASSEGTSDVDTQYF. The CDR3 DNA reads TGTGCCAGCAGTGAGGGGACTAGCGACGTAGATACGCAGTATTTT.

J is TRBJ2-7 and V is TRBV29-1, with 10 bases aligning to TRBD2. This CDR3 spans 16 amino acids. Unmatched junction bases numbered 7, after V lost 2 bases and J lost 0 bases. Germline V CDR1 and CDR2: SQVTM, ANQGSEA. The CDR3 DNA reads as TGCAGCGTTGAAAGGGCTAGCGGGGGCGGCTCCTACGAGCAGTACTTC. Protein product: CSVERASGGGSYEQYF.

The chain recombines TRBV11-2 with TRBJ1-2, with D unclear. Deletions cut 5 bases from V and 7 bases from J, with 17 bases between. The length of the CDR3 is 14 residues. Germline V lookup: CDR1 SGHAT, CDR2 FQNNGV. In DNA, the CDR3 is TGTGCCAGCAGCCGACGTGGGCTCCCCCGTGGCTACACCTTC. Translating gives CASSRRGLPRGYTF.

This chain uses TRBV12-5 with TRBJ1-1; D may be TRBD1 (5 bases). Trimming removed 0 bases at V and 7 bases at J, with 12 bases between. This CDR3 comprises 14 residues. In germline, CDR1 is LGHNT, CDR2 FRNRAP. The CDR3, as DNA: TGTGCTAGTGGTTTGGTTCGAGCCCAGGGTGAAGCTTTCTTT. It is translated as CASGLVRAQGEAFF.

The chain is built from TRBV18 and TRBJ2-7, with 9 bases that match TRBD1. Germline values: CDR1 KGHSH, CDR2 LQKENI. The CDR3 has 15 amino acids. With V trimmed by 3 bases and J by 5 bases, 8 bases remained unmatched. CDR3 region: CASSPAGTGSDEQYF. The CDR3 DNA follows: TGTGCCAGCTCACCCGCCGGGACAGGGAGCGACGAGCAGTACTTC.

The chain joins TRBV5-6 to TRBJ2-3; 11 nucleotides agree with TRBD2. V lost 4 bases to trimming and J lost 2 bases; unmatched junction nucleotides: 6. The CDR3 spans 16 residues. Per germline, CDR1 SGHDT and CDR2 YYEEEE. Here the CDR3 reads CASSAGTSGPTDTQYF. In DNA, the CDR3 is TGTGCCAGCAGCGCCGGGACTAGCGGACCCACAGATACGCAGTATTTT.

The V and J genes are TRBV7-2 and TRBJ1-2; D is perhaps TRBD1 (6 bases). This CDR3 contains 15 residues. The V gene's germline CDR1 is SGHTA and CDR2 FQGNSA. Deletions cut 3 bases from V and 8 bases from J, with 19 bases between. CDR3 protein: CASSFPGMGAWGYTF. CDR3 bases: TGTGCCAGCAGCTTTCCGGGGATGGGGGCCTGGGGCTACACCTTC.

The genes are TRBV9 and TRBJ2-1; D uncertain. Germline loops: CDR1 SGDLS, CDR2 YYNGEE. This CDR3 is built from 12 residues. With 0 bases removed from V and 10 bases from J, the gap between germline ends came to 8 bases. The DNA of the CDR3 is TGTGCCAGCAGCGTAGGTTTCCAGGAGCAGTTCTTC. This gives the protein CASSVGFQEQFF.

This rearrangement joins TRBV7-9 to TRBJ2-5; TRBD1 agrees at 11 bases. Germline V gives CDR1 SEHNR, CDR2 FQNEAQ (reference sequence). Trimming took 5 bases from V and 5 from J; bases not matched to a gene: 7. There are 15 residues in the CDR3. Here the CDR3 reads CASSADRGLGETQYF. CDR3 bases: TGTGCCAGCAGCGCGGACAGGGGGCTAGGGGAGACCCAGTACTTC.

V gene TRBV29-1 combines with J gene TRBJ2-7, with D perhaps matching TRBD2 (5 bases). The CDR3 is 13 amino acids. V was cut by 1 base and J by 4 bases, with 11 bases left in between. Per the germline V gene, CDR1 is SQVTM and CDR2 is ANQGSEA. CDR3 in DNA: TGCAGCGTTGAAGCGGGGATCCCTTACGAGCAGTACTTC. Its translation is CSVEAGIPYEQYF.

The CDR3 reads CATSTGLEAGELFF. CDR3 coding DNA: TGTGCCACCAGCACCGGACTAGAGGCCGGGGAGCTGTTTTTT. This rearrangement joins TRBV15 to TRBJ2-2; 7 bases are a match to TRBD2. The CDR3 totals 14 residues. V lost 4 bases, J lost 6 bases, and 5 bases stayed unmatched. Per the germline V gene, CDR1 is LNHNV and CDR2 is YYDKDF (reference sequence).

This clone was counted a few times. This likely comes from a read error, as the CDR3 has no conserved phenylalanine or tryptophan at its end. This rearrangement joins TRBV11-2 to TRBJ1-1; D gene uncertain. Trimming stripped 4 bases from V and 0 bases from J, with 15 bases between. CDR1 is SGHAT, CDR2 FQNNGV, per germline. The CDR3 covers 16 residues. CDR3 sequence reads: CASSSFGSGMNTEAFV. The CDR3 DNA reads TGTGCCAGCAGCTCCTTCGGGAGTGGGATGAACACTGAAGCTTTCGTT.

The V call is TRBV7-8, the J call TRBJ1-5; possibly TRBD1 for D (6 bases). The germline V gene encodes CDR1 SGHVS and CDR2 FQNEAQ. Deletions cut 2 bases from V and 3 bases from J, with 14 bases between. CDR3 length equals 16 residues. The CDR3, as DNA: TGTGCCAGCAGCTTAAATAACAGGGTGGTCAATCAGCCCCAGCATTTT. Protein product: CASSLNNRVVNQPQHF. Variable domain in full (rest from reference TRBV7-8 and TRBJ1-5): GAGVSQSPRYKVAKRGQDVALRCDPISGHVSLFWYQQALGQGPEFLTYFQNEAQLDKSGLPSDRFFAERPEGSVSTLKIQRTQQEDSAVYLCASSLNNRVVNQPQHFGDGTRLSIL.

The chain combines TRBV15 with TRBJ1-1; 7 nucleotides match TRBD1. Germline V gives CDR1 LNHNV, CDR2 YYDKDF (reference sequence). The CDR3 is 15 amino acids. V gave up 2 bases and J gave up 6 bases; unmatched junction bases: 9. DNA for the CDR3: TGTGCCACCAGCAGATCTCCTGACAGGGAGGCTGAAGCTTTCTTT. It encodes CATSRSPDREAEAFF.

This clone appeared once. The V call is TRBV7-7, the J call TRBJ2-3; 13 bases fit TRBD2. V dropped 5 bases and J dropped 6; count of bases not matched to a gene: 5. The CDR3 is made up of 15 amino acids. Germline V gene data show CDR1 as SSHAT and CDR2 as FNYEAQ (reference sequence). The chain's CDR3 is CASSLGTSGADTQYF. Written as DNA, the CDR3 is TGTGCCAGCAGCCTCGGGACTAGCGGGGCGGATACGCAGTATTTT. Drawing the rest from reference TRBV7-7 and TRBJ2-3, the complete variable domain is GAGVSQSPRYKVTKRGQDVTLRCDPISSHATLYWYQQALGQGPEFLTYFNYEAQPDKSGLPSDRFSAERPEGSISTLTIQRTEQRDSAMYRCASSLGTSGADTQYFGPGTRLTVL.